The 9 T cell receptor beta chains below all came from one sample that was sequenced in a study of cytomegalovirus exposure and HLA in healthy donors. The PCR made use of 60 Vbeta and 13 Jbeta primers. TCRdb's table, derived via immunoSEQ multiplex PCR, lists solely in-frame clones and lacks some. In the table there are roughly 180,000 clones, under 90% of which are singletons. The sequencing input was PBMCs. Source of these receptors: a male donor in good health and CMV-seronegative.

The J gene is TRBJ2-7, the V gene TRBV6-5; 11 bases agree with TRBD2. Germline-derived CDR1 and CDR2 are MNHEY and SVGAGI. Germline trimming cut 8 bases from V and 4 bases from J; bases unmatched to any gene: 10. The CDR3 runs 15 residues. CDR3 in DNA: TGTGCCAGCCAGACGTGGACTAGCGGGTCGTACGAGCAGTACTTC. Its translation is CASQTWTSGSYEQYF.

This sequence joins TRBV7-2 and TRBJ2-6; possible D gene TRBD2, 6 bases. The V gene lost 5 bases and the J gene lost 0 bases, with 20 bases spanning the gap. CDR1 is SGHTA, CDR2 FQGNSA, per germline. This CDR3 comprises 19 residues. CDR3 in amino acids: CASSISGSVLNSGANVLTF. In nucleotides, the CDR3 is TGTGCCAGCAGCATTAGCGGATCCGTTCTAAACTCTGGGGCCAACGTCCTGACTTTC.

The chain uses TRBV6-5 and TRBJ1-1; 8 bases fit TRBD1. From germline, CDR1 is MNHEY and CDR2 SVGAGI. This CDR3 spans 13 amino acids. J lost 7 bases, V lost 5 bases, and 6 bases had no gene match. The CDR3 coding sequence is TGTGCCAGCAGTGTCGACAGGGGAGGTGAAGCTTTCTTT. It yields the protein CASSVDRGGEAFF.

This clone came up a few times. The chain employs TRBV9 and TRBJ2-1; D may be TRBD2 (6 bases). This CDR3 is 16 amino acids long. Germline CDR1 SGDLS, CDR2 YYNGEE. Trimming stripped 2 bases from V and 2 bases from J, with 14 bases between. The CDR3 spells CASSVSGTLPYNEQFF. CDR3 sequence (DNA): TGTGCCAGCAGCGTTAGCGGTACCCTGCCCTACAATGAGCAGTTCTTC.

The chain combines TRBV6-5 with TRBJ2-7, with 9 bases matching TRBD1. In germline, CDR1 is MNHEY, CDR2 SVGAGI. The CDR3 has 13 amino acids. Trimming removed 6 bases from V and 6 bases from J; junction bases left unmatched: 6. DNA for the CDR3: TGTGCCAGCAGCCTCCGGGACAGGGTCGAGCAGTACTTC. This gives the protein CASSLRDRVEQYF.

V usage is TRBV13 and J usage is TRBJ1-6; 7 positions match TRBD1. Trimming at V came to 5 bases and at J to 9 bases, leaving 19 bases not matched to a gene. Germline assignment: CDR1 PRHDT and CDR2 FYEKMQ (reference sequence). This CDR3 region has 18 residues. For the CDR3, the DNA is TGTGCCAGCAGCGTCGAAGCGGACGGGCCCAGGGGGTTTTCACCCCTCCACTTT. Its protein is CASSVEADGPRGFSPLHF. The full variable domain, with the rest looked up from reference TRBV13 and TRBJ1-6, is AAGVIQSPRHLIKEKRETATLKCYPIPRHDTVYWYQQGPGQDPQFLISFYEKMQSDKGSIPDRFSAQQFSDYHSELNMSSLELGDSALYFCASSVEADGPRGFSPLHFGNGTRLTVT.

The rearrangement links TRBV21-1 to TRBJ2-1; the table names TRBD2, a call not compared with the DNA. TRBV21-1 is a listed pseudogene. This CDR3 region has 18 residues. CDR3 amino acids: CASSKGTSGAYISWVQFF. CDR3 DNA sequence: TGTGCCAGCAGCAAAGGGACTAGCGGGGCGTACATCTCTTGGGTGCAGTTCTTC.

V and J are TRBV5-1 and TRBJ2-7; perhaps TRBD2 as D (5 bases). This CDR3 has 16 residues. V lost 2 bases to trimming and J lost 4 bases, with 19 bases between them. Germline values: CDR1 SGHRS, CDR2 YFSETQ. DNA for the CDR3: TGCGCCAGCAGCTTAAGTGGGGATGCCCCGGGGTACGAGCAGTACTTC. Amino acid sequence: CASSLSGDAPGYEQYF. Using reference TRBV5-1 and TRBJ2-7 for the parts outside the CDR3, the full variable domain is KAGVTQTPRYLIKTRGQQVTLSCSPISGHRSVSWYQQTPGQGLQFLFEYFSETQRNKGNFPGRFSGRQFSNSRSEMNVSTLELGDSALYLCASSLSGDAPGYEQYFGPGTRLTVT.

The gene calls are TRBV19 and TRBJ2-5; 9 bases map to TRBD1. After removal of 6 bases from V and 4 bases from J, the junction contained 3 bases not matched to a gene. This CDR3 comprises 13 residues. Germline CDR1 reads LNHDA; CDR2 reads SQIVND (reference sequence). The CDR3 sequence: CASSTDRGETQYF. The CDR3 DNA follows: TGTGCCAGTAGCACGGACAGGGGAGAGACCCAGTACTTC.